This T cell receptor (beta chain) was obtained from a study of cytomegalovirus exposure and HLA in healthy donors. About the research overall: The early release's HLA-typed donors yielded roughly 85 million unique TCRs.

This clone appeared a single time. Antigen: not known. The study, taken as a whole, reports: Generally TCR sequences proved uncommon, though certain public TCRs appeared in numerous donors. The authors later found HLA-associated TCR beta chains more clonally expanded than equally common others.

The PCR contained 60 Vbeta and 13 Jbeta primers. Study processing details: There were about 88 million unique TCR beta chains by a later count, and about 12 million of them were shared. This table comes from immunoSEQ multiplex PCR, and its TCRdb copy is limited to in-frame clones, with some not included. V, J and clone size were drawn from that table, and D and trimming were deduced from the DNA. The top ten hold roughly 1.3% of the sample, which has fewer than 250,000 clones, about 85% seen once. After removal of 8 bases from V and 5 bases from J, the junction contained 8 bases not matched to a gene. CDR3 length: 14 amino acids. In germline, CDR1 is MNHEY, CDR2 SVGAGI.

The sequenced sample consisted of PBMCs. The chain recombines TRBV6-5 with TRBJ1-4, with 7 bases identical to TRBD1. The TCR originated in a human donor in good health. The chain's CDR3 is CASSLTGENEKLFF. In DNA, the CDR3 is TGTGCCAGCTCCCTAACAGGGGAGAATGAAAAACTGTTTTTT.